The 31 T cell receptor beta chains reported below all come from one sample, sequenced in a study of beta chain features in type 1 diabetes. Reverse transcribing all isolated RNA meant expressed TCRB transcripts were sequenced. Profiled with immunoSEQ multiplex PCR; TCRdb holds only in-frame clones, not every one. The sample includes 120,000 to 150,000 clones, 6.9% of them seen just once. Sequences were obtained from central memory CD4+ T cells from blood. Source of these receptors: a woman younger than 45 in good health.

The chain carries TRBV30 and TRBJ2-1; tentatively, D is TRBD2 (5 bases). The V gene's germline CDR1 is GTSNPN and CDR2 SVGIG (reference sequence). The V end was cut by 5 bases, the J end by 7 bases, with 18 bases between. The CDR3 is 14 amino acids. CDR3 sequence reads: CAWAPRASGNEQFF. As DNA, the CDR3 is TGTGCCTGGGCCCCCCGGGCCTCGGGGAATGAGCAGTTCTTC.

This clone was detected only a few times. The chain has TRBV7-2 and TRBJ1-5, with TRBD1 as a possible D gene (5 bases). CDR3 size: 14 residues. V was shortened by 5 bases and J by 5 bases, with 13 bases between the two germline ends. Germline CDR1 SGHTA, CDR2 FQGNSA. The CDR3 region is CASSESRVDQPQHF. CDR3 bases: TGTGCCAGCAGCGAATCCAGGGTAGATCAGCCCCAGCATTTT. Full variable domain (missing parts from reference TRBV7-2 and TRBJ1-5): GAGVSQSPSNKVTEKGKDVELRCDPISGHTALYWYRQSLGQGLEFLIYFQGNSAPDKSGLPSDRFSAERTGGSVSTLTIQRTQQEDSAVYLCASSESRVDQPQHFGDGTRLSIL.

This rearrangement joins TRBV7-2 to TRBJ2-7; TRBD2 aligns across 9 bases. Trimming cost V 5 bases and J 1 base; bases outside gene matches: 12. This CDR3 has 17 residues. CDR1 is SGHTA and CDR2 is FQGNSA in the germline V gene. The CDR3 spells CASSRRLAGPDSYEQYF. The CDR3 DNA is TGTGCCAGCAGCAGGCGGCTAGCGGGGCCTGATTCCTACGAGCAGTACTTC. The complete variable domain, with remaining parts taken from reference TRBV7-2 and TRBJ2-7, reads GAGVSQSPSNKVTEKGKDVELRCDPISGHTALYWYRQSLGQGLEFLIYFQGNSAPDKSGLPSDRFSAERTGGSVSTLTIQRTQQEDSAVYLCASSRRLAGPDSYEQYFGPGTRLTVT.

This clone has more than one count but fewer than ten. The CDR3: CASSALGTSGEQYF. Here the CDR3 DNA reads TGTGCCAGCAGCGCCCTCGGGACTTCAGGAGAGCAGTACTTC. The gene calls are TRBV7-9 and TRBJ2-7, with D possibly TRBD2 on 6 matching bases. Between the trimmed V and J ends, which lost 5 bases and 7 bases, there was a span of 18 bases. In germline, CDR1 is SEHNR, CDR2 FQNEAQ (reference sequence). The CDR3 is 14 amino acids.

The sample holds a few counts of this clone. V usage is TRBV27 and J usage is TRBJ2-7, with TRBD1 identical over 7 bases. The germline V gene encodes CDR1 MNHEY and CDR2 SMNVEV (reference sequence). The CDR3 runs to 16 residues. V lost 7 bases, J lost 4 bases, and 16 bases stayed unmatched. CDR3 DNA sequence: TGTGCCAGCACCCGCCTGTACAGGGGAAGTCTGTACGAGCAGTACTTC. Its protein is CASTRLYRGSLYEQYF.

The chain links TRBV25-1 to TRBJ2-7, with 10 nucleotides matching TRBD1. The V gene's germline CDR1 is MGHDK and CDR2 SYGVNS. The length of the CDR3 is 14 residues. J gave up 4 bases and V 6 bases, and 6 bases lay outside the gene matches. The CDR3 loop reads CASSRDRGKYEQYF. CDR3 sequence (DNA): TGTGCCAGCAGCCGGGACAGGGGAAAATACGAGCAGTACTTC.

This clone was detected a few times. In DNA form, the CDR3 reads TGTGCCAGCAACCGGGATGTCAATGAGCAGTTCTTC. Translated: CASNRDVNEQFF. This chain joins TRBV6-6 and TRBJ2-1; tentatively, D is TRBD2 (5 bases). This CDR3 comprises 12 residues. With 7 bases removed from V and 6 bases from J, the gap between germline ends came to 10 bases. CDR1 is MNHNY, CDR2 SVGAGI, per germline (reference sequence).

This clone was seen only a few times. This chain links TRBV2 with TRBJ2-1; 9 bases match TRBD1. Per the germline V gene, CDR1 is SNHLY and CDR2 is FYNNEI. The CDR3 length is 15 residues. Trimming took 3 bases from V and 8 from J; bases not matched to a gene: 8. The chain's CDR3 is CASSDSGQGSYEQFF. CDR3 DNA sequence: TGTGCCAGCAGTGATTCCGGACAGGGGTCATATGAGCAGTTCTTC.

CDR3 sequence (DNA): TGTGCCAGCAGATCTATAGCGGGAGAGGCCTACAATGAGCAGTTCTTC. It is translated as CASRSIAGEAYNEQFF. The rearrangement links TRBV11-2 to TRBJ2-1, with TRBD2 matching 9 bases. Germline-derived CDR1 and CDR2 are SGHAT and FQNNGV. After removal of 6 bases from V and 2 bases from J, the junction contained 8 bases not matched to a gene. CDR3 length: 16 amino acids.

This clone was found a few times. The sample holds other DNA sequences that translate to the same CDR3. The chain uses TRBV2 and TRBJ1-5; the D gene is possibly TRBD1 (6 bases). In germline, CDR1 is SNHLY, CDR2 FYNNEI. Trimming took off 5 bases at V and 2 bases at J, with 7 bases between the two ends. The CDR3 sequence is 13 residues long. The CDR3 nucleotides read TGTGCCAGCAGTCGACAGGGCAATCAGCCCCAGCATTTT. This gives the protein CASSRQGNQPQHF.

This clone has a handful of counts. V usage is TRBV5-1 and J usage is TRBJ2-7; 8 nucleotides line up with TRBD2. Trimming cost V 5 bases and J 3 bases; bases outside gene matches: 4. The CDR3 spans 13 residues. The germline CDR1 and CDR2 sequences are SGHRS and YFSETQ. The CDR3 sequence: CASRTGGGYEQYF. The CDR3 coding sequence is TGCGCCAGCAGGACGGGAGGGGGCTACGAGCAGTACTTC.

The table lists this clone with many counts. The chain employs TRBV30 and TRBJ1-4, with D hard to call. V was clipped by 3 bases and J by 5 bases, with 10 bases between them. The germline CDR1 and CDR2 sequences are GTSNPN and SVGIG (reference sequence). The CDR3 contains 13 residues. The CDR3 is CAWSLGGNEKLFF. The CDR3 DNA follows: TGTGCCTGGAGCTTGGGCGGGAATGAAAAACTGTTTTTT.

This clone was counted a few times. The V call is TRBV7-2, the J call TRBJ2-5, with D maybe TRBD2 (5 bases). V dropped 1 base and J dropped 5 bases, with 14 bases sitting between them. The CDR3 covers 15 residues. Germline V gives CDR1 SGHTA, CDR2 FQGNSA. In DNA form, the CDR3 reads TGTGCCAGCAGCTTAGTTTATACGGGAATGGAGACCCAGTACTTC. Its translation is CASSLVYTGMETQYF.

Only a few counts were recorded for this clone. The V and J genes are TRBV29-1 and TRBJ2-5; D may be TRBD1 (6 bases). There are 13 residues in the CDR3. CDR1 is SQVTM and CDR2 is ANQGSEA in the germline V gene. Trimming cost V 4 bases and J 5 bases, with 14 bases left between them. DNA for the CDR3: TGCAGCGTTGGGTCAGGGGTGGGGGAGACCCAGTACTTC. This sequence encodes CSVGSGVGETQYF.

The DNA for the CDR3 is TGTGCCAGCACCCTACTAGCGGGAGGGCATGAGCAGTTCTTC. Translation gives CASTLLAGGHEQFF. The chain is built from TRBV28 and TRBJ2-1; 13 bases line up with TRBD2. The trim removed 7 bases at V and 8 bases at J, leaving 5 bases unmatched. CDR1 and CDR2 (germline): MDHEN, SYDVKM. The CDR3 is 14 amino acids.

This clone was counted only a few times. This chain joins TRBV18 and TRBJ2-2; tentatively, D is TRBD1 (6 bases). CDR3 length: 16 amino acids. V was shortened by 3 bases and J by 1 base, with 12 bases between the two germline ends. Germline V gives CDR1 KGHSH, CDR2 LQKENI. The CDR3 spells CASSPPPGQNTGELFF. CDR3 bases: TGTGCCAGCTCACCCCCCCCGGGACAGAACACCGGGGAGCTGTTTTTT.

A few counts support this clone. This rearrangement joins TRBV2 to TRBJ1-1; the D is unclear. Trimming removed 6 bases from V and 2 bases from J, with 10 bases in between. Germline lookup yields CDR1 SNHLY and CDR2 FYNNEI. This CDR3 is built from 13 residues. CDR3 protein: CASRQVVNTEAFF. DNA for the CDR3: TGTGCCAGCAGACAAGTTGTTAACACTGAAGCTTTCTTT.

This clone was detected ten times or more. At the DNA level, this CDR3 is encoded by other sequences in the same sample as well. V is TRBV28 and J is TRBJ1-2, with 7 bases that match TRBD1. J was trimmed by 8 bases and V by 5 bases; bases with no gene match: 5. CDR3 length equals 12 residues. The germline V gene has CDR1 MDHEN and CDR2 SYDVKM. The CDR3 DNA reads TGTGCCAGCAGTACAGGGGTGGGAGGCTACACCTTC. This gives the protein CASSTGVGGYTF.

This clone turned up a few times. The chain carries TRBV5-4 and TRBJ2-7; D remains unclear. Germline V lookup: CDR1 SGHNT, CDR2 YYREEE (reference sequence). The CDR3 has 13 residues. Trimming took 0 bases from V and 4 from J, leaving 8 bases between them. The CDR3 sequence: CASSLAHGYEQYF. Written as DNA, the CDR3 is TGTGCCAGCAGCTTGGCCCACGGGTACGAGCAGTACTTC.

Many counts were recorded for this clone. This chain links TRBV5-4 with TRBJ2-7, with 7 bases lining up with TRBD2. The germline gives CDR1 SGHNT, CDR2 YYREEE (reference sequence). Trimming at V came to 6 bases and at J to 7 bases, leaving 13 bases not matched to a gene. CDR3 length: 14 amino acids. The CDR3 DNA sequence: TGTGCCAGCACCTGGGGCGGGGGATTGGATGAGCAGTACTTC. It translates to CASTWGGGLDEQYF.

CDR3 protein: CAISEKGLAGETQYF. The CDR3 DNA is TGTGCCATCAGTGAGAAGGGGCTAGCGGGAGAGACCCAGTACTTC. The chain carries TRBV10-3 and TRBJ2-5, with 8 nucleotides matching TRBD2. This CDR3 region has 15 residues. Per germline, CDR1 ENHRY and CDR2 SYGVKD. V lost 2 bases to trimming and J lost 4 bases; unmatched junction nucleotides: 6.

This clone appeared a few times. This CDR3 reads CASSYGLAGAGGELFF. CDR3 coding DNA: TGTGCCAGCAGCTATGGACTAGCGGGAGCGGGCGGGGAGCTGTTTTTT. This chain links TRBV11-2 with TRBJ2-2; 13 bases align to TRBD2. The V gene's germline CDR1 is SGHAT and CDR2 FQNNGV. The CDR3 loop spans 16 amino acids. The junction had 6 bases not matched to a gene; V was cut back by 4 bases and J by 7 bases.

In its sample, this clone was seen many times. J is TRBJ2-3 and V is TRBV29-1; 7 positions match TRBD2. This CDR3 region has 14 residues. The germline V gene has CDR1 SQVTM and CDR2 ANQGSEA. V lost 8 bases and J lost 0; bases outside the gene matches: 8. CDR3 sequence reads: CSKRDFRSTDTQYF. The CDR3 bases are TGCAGCAAGCGGGACTTCCGTAGCACAGATACGCAGTATTTT.

The chain combines TRBV6-5 with TRBJ2-5; TRBD1 matches 7 bases. CDR3 size: 16 residues. V lost 1 base, J lost 2 bases, and 7 bases stayed unmatched. Per germline, CDR1 MNHEY and CDR2 SVGAGI. The CDR3 DNA reads as TGTGCCAGCAGTTACTACAGGACAGGCACACAAGAGACCCAGTACTTC. It yields the protein CASSYYRTGTQETQYF.

V and J are TRBV7-6 and TRBJ2-5; 16 positions agree with TRBD2. Looked up from germline, CDR1 is SGHVS and CDR2 is FNYEAQ. Trimming removed 6 bases from V and 3 bases from J; junction bases left unmatched: 7. CDR3 length: 17 residues. CDR3 nucleotides: TGTGCCAGCAGTCATGGGACTAGCGGGAGGGCGGAAGAGACCCAGTACTTC. As protein: CASSHGTSGRAEETQYF. The full variable domain, its missing parts supplied by reference TRBV7-6 and TRBJ2-5, is GAGVSQSPRYKVTKRGQDVALRCDPISGHVSLYWYRQALGQGPEFLTYFNYEAQQDKSGLPNDRFSAERPEGSISTLTIQRTEQRDSAMYRCASSHGTSGRAEETQYFGPGTRLLVL.

In this sample, this clone turned up a few times. The chain has TRBV4-2 and TRBJ2-1; TRBD2 aligns across 9 bases. J gave up 7 bases and V 4 bases, and 11 bases lay outside the gene matches. CDR1 is LGHNA and CDR2 is YNFKEQ in the germline V gene. The CDR3 contains 16 residues. CDR3 bases: TGTGCCAGCAGCCCGACTGGTAGCGGGAGTCAGAATGAGCAGTTCTTC. Its protein is CASSPTGSGSQNEQFF.

The table lists this clone with a few counts. This chain uses TRBV7-2 with TRBJ2-2, with D possibly matching TRBD1 (6 bases). Trimming cost V 7 bases and J 5 bases, with 11 bases left between them. Germline CDR1 SGHTA, CDR2 FQGNSA. This CDR3 contains 13 residues. The CDR3 DNA sequence: TGTGCCAGCAACAGGGATAGGACCGGGGAGCTGTTTTTT. It yields the protein CASNRDRTGELFF.

This clone was seen at least ten times. The rearrangement links TRBV5-1 to TRBJ2-1; a possible D gene is TRBD2 (5 bases). Trimming removed 7 bases at V and 3 bases at J, with 14 bases between. Per the germline V gene, CDR1 is SGHRS and CDR2 is YFSETQ. This CDR3 region has 14 residues. In DNA form, the CDR3 reads TGCGCCAGCGGGAGTGGATCGGGCTACAATGAGCAGTTCTTC. It translates to CASGSGSGYNEQFF.

This CDR3 reads CASSSTGEPNQPQHF. CDR3 nucleotide sequence: TGCGCCAGCAGCTCGACAGGGGAACCCAATCAGCCCCAGCATTTT. The chain is built from TRBV5-1 and TRBJ1-5, with 8 bases lining up with TRBD1. Unmatched junction bases numbered 5, after V lost 3 bases and J lost 3 bases. From germline, CDR1 is SGHRS and CDR2 YFSETQ. CDR3 length: 15 amino acids. Looking up the rest from reference TRBV5-1 and TRBJ1-5 gives the full variable domain: KAGVTQTPRYLIKTRGQQVTLSCSPISGHRSVSWYQQTPGQGLQFLFEYFSETQRNKGNFPGRFSGRQFSNSRSEMNVSTLELGDSALYLCASSSTGEPNQPQHFGDGTRLSIL.

This clone was detected only once. The gene calls are TRBV6-6 and TRBJ2-1; D is possibly TRBD2 (7 bases). The CDR3 runs 15 residues. Germline lookup yields CDR1 MNHNY and CDR2 SVGAGI (reference sequence). The germline V and J ends were trimmed by 2 bases and 3 bases, with 11 bases remaining between them. CDR3 DNA: TGTGCCAGCAGTTACGCGGGGGCATACTACAATGAGCAGTTCTTC. Residues: CASSYAGAYYNEQFF.

This clone was counted a few times. The chain carries TRBV2 and TRBJ2-5, with 10 bases identical to TRBD1. Unmatched junction bases numbered 2, after V lost 6 bases and J lost 4 bases. CDR1 is SNHLY, CDR2 FYNNEI, per germline. This CDR3 has 13 amino acids. This CDR3 is CASSRDRGETQYF. CDR3 sequence (DNA): TGTGCCAGCAGCCGGGACAGGGGAGAGACCCAGTACTTC.